The 27 T cell receptor beta chains in this list originate from one sample, sequenced in a study of Tregs in tolerant kidney transplant recipients (dated by TCRdb to between 2017 and 2020). The method was the immunoSEQ multiplex PCR assay. TCRdb mirrors the immuneACCESS table, restricted to in-frame sequences. Some clones are absent from its copies; in checked studies, under half trace to an unresolved V gene, and the reason for the others is unknown. The sample table records over 60,000 clones; about 89% of these occur just once. Approximately 0.4% of the sample goes to the ten largest clones. Reading the label with the study, this specimen's time point is: blood sample drawn before combined kidney and bone marrow transplant. The sequences come from CD4+ T cells from blood, collected before the transplant. These receptors all stem from a human donor who received a combined kidney and bone marrow transplant.

The chain combines TRBV12-2 with TRBJ1-2; the D call of TRBD1 is as the table states it, not checked on the DNA. TRBV12-2 is recorded as a pseudogene. The CDR3 spans 12 residues. The CDR3 is CASRLRGRGYTF. CDR3 sequence (DNA): TGTGCAAGTCGCTTAAGGGGAAGGGGCTACACCTTC.

This clone was seen just once. The chain has TRBV10-2 and TRBJ1-5, with 7 bases lining up with TRBD1. The J segment lost 13 bases and the V segment lost 6 bases, leaving 9 bases of the junction unmatched. Per germline, CDR1 WSHSY and CDR2 SAAADI. This CDR3 comprises 12 residues. Here the CDR3 reads CASSSYRGPQHF. CDR3 nucleotides: TGCGCCAGCAGCTCATACAGGGGCCCACAGCATTTT.

DNA for the CDR3: TGTGCCAGCAGCACCCAATACAGCTCCTACGAGCAGTACTTC. This translates into CASSTQYSSYEQYF. The chain recombines TRBV7-6 with TRBJ2-7; no firm D call. This CDR3 spans 14 amino acids. Per the germline V gene, CDR1 is SGHVS and CDR2 is FNYEAQ. Deletions cut 5 bases from V and 0 bases from J, with 11 bases between.

The genes are TRBV10-2 and TRBJ2-3, with TRBD2 matching over 10 bases. After removal of 4 bases from V and 4 bases from J, the junction contained 5 bases not matched to a gene. In germline, CDR1 is WSHSY, CDR2 SAAADI. The CDR3 length is 15 residues. The CDR3 here is CASSASGSYADTQYF. The DNA for the CDR3 is TGCGCCAGCAGTGCTAGCGGGAGTTACGCAGATACGCAGTATTTT.

The gene calls are TRBV2 and TRBJ2-1; 13 bases match TRBD2. Unmatched junction bases numbered 8, after V lost 10 bases and J lost 5 bases. The CDR3 sequence is 15 residues long. Germline-derived CDR1 and CDR2 are SNHLY and FYNNEI. The CDR3 nucleotides are TGTGCCAACGCGCCCGGGACTAGCGGGAACAATGAGCAGTTCTTC. Protein: CANAPGTSGNNEQFF.

The chain carries TRBV19 and TRBJ2-2, with D perhaps matching TRBD2 (6 bases). V was trimmed by 8 bases and J by 0 bases, leaving 10 bases between them. Germline CDR1 reads LNHDA; CDR2 reads SQIVND (reference sequence). CDR3 length: 14 residues. The CDR3 sequence is CASREYTNTGELFF. DNA for the CDR3: TGTGCCAGTCGGGAGTATACGAACACCGGGGAGCTGTTTTTT.

V usage is TRBV29-1 and J usage is TRBJ2-5; tentatively, D is TRBD1 (6 bases). CDR1 is SQVTM and CDR2 is ANQGSEA in the germline V gene. This CDR3 comprises 12 residues. Trimming shortened V by 6 bases and J by 4 bases, and 12 bases separated the two germline ends. The CDR3, as DNA: TGCAGCGTCTCCGGACAGCGAGAGACCCAGTACTTC. Residues: CSVSGQRETQYF.

The chain uses TRBV29-1 and TRBJ2-3, with D perhaps TRBD2 (7 bases). V was cut by 5 bases and J by 2 bases, with 11 bases left in between. Germline assignment: CDR1 SQVTM and CDR2 ANQGSEA. This CDR3 is built from 13 residues. CDR3 region: CSVSGGVTDTQYF. Written as DNA, the CDR3 is TGCAGCGTTTCGGGGGGCGTCACAGATACGCAGTATTTT.

The chain has TRBV28 and TRBJ1-5; no firm D call. V was shortened by 6 bases and J by 2 bases, with 8 bases between the two germline ends. Per germline, CDR1 MDHEN and CDR2 SYDVKM. The CDR3 runs to 13 residues. DNA of the CDR3: TGTGCCAGCAGGCCGGGAGGCAATCAGCCCCAGCATTTT. This translates into CASRPGGNQPQHF.

The chain joins TRBV25-1 to TRBJ2-5, with unresolved D. This CDR3 contains 14 residues. The ends were cut back, 3 bases at V and 1 base at J, with 9 bases in the middle. CDR1 MGHDK and CDR2 SYGVNS come from the germline V gene. The CDR3 DNA follows: TGTGCCAGCAGTGATTGGCAGTCCCAAGAGACCCAGTACTTC. Amino acids: CASSDWQSQETQYF.

To note about this clone: The sample holds other DNA sequences that translate to the same CDR3. The V call is TRBV5-1, the J call TRBJ1-3, with D tentatively TRBD1 (6 bases). The CDR3 has 15 residues. V dropped 5 bases and J dropped 2 bases, with 14 bases sitting between them. Germline V gene lookup returns CDR1 SGHRS and CDR2 YFSETQ. The CDR3 reads CASSLMGATGNTIYF. The CDR3 region has the DNA TGCGCCAGCAGTTTGATGGGGGCGACTGGAAACACCATATATTTT.

This rearrangement joins TRBV5-1 to TRBJ2-1; 7 nucleotides line up with TRBD1. J lost 9 bases, V lost 4 bases, and 16 bases had no gene match. The CDR3 contains 16 residues. Germline-derived CDR1 and CDR2 are SGHRS and YFSETQ. The CDR3 sequence: CASSQPEQGPPAEQFF. CDR3 bases: TGCGCCAGCAGCCAACCAGAACAGGGGCCGCCCGCTGAGCAGTTCTTC.

The CDR3 protein is CASSFGRVGTGELFF. Written as DNA, the CDR3 is TGTGCCAGCAGTTTCGGGAGGGTAGGCACCGGGGAGCTGTTTTTT. The chain carries TRBV28 and TRBJ2-2, with 8 bases identical to TRBD2. Germline CDR1 is MDHEN and CDR2 is SYDVKM. The ends lost 3 bases at V and 4 bases at J; junction bases unmatched: 4. The CDR3 has 15 amino acids.

The V call is TRBV28, the J call TRBJ1-1; tentatively, D is TRBD1 (6 bases). The CDR3 is 14 amino acids. Germline loops: CDR1 MDHEN, CDR2 SYDVKM. Trimming removed 3 bases at V and 1 base at J, with 9 bases between. The DNA for the CDR3 is TGTGCCAGCAGTTTTGGGGACACGAACACTGAAGCTTTCTTT. It specifies CASSFGDTNTEAFF.

The CDR3: CASSVQGYGYTF. In DNA, the CDR3 is TGTGCCAGCAGTGTACAGGGGTATGGCTACACCTTC. The chain links TRBV28 to TRBJ1-2; 7 nucleotides match TRBD1. The germline gives CDR1 MDHEN, CDR2 SYDVKM. CDR3 length equals 12 residues. Trimming cost V 5 bases and J 5 bases; bases outside gene matches: 2.

The V gene is TRBV7-9, the J gene TRBJ1-1; D remains unclear. The CDR3 length is 18 residues. Per the germline V gene, CDR1 is SEHNR and CDR2 is FQNEAQ (reference sequence). Deletions cut 7 bases from V and 4 bases from J, with 28 bases between. The chain's CDR3 is CASTGSPGTAGLGTEAFF. CDR3 DNA: TGTGCCAGCACCGGAAGCCCCGGCACAGCGGGTTTAGGCACTGAAGCTTTCTTT. The entire variable domain, with the rest obtained from reference TRBV7-9 and TRBJ1-1, is as follows: DTGVSQNPRHKITKRGQNVTFRCDPISEHNRLYWYRQTLGQGPEFLTYFQNEAQLEKSRLLSDRFSAERPKGSFSTLEIQRTEQGDSAMYLCASTGSPGTAGLGTEAFFGQGTRLTVV.

This CDR3 is CASSARGYEQFF. The CDR3 coding sequence is TGTGCCAGCAGCGCCAGGGGTTATGAGCAGTTCTTC. This chain uses TRBV9 with TRBJ2-1, with D possibly being TRBD1 (6 bases). The V gene's germline CDR1 is SGDLS and CDR2 YYNGEE. This CDR3 spans 12 amino acids. The ends were cut back, 3 bases at V and 8 bases at J, with 9 bases in the middle.

The chain recombines TRBV6-4 with TRBJ2-1; D is possibly TRBD2 (5 bases). This CDR3 comprises 16 residues. Germline V gene data show CDR1 as MRHNA and CDR2 as SNTAGT. Trimming took off 5 bases at V and 0 bases at J, with 14 bases between the two ends. DNA for the CDR3: TGTGCCAGCAGTTCTGACGGACTCAGCTCCTACAATGAGCAGTTCTTC. This translates into CASSSDGLSSYNEQFF.

This clone was seen a handful of times. The chain recombines TRBV25-1 with TRBJ2-7, with TRBD1 as a possible D gene (5 bases). The CDR3 extends over 15 amino acids. Trimming pared 5 bases from V and 1 base from J, leaving 15 bases between. Germline CDR1 reads MGHDK; CDR2 reads SYGVNS. The CDR3 spells CASSLLQDTSYEQYF. The DNA of the CDR3 is TGTGCCAGCAGTCTTCTCCAGGACACATCCTACGAGCAGTACTTC.

V is TRBV5-8 and J is TRBJ1-5; D gene uncertain. The germline V and J ends were trimmed by 0 bases and 1 base, with 8 bases remaining between them. The CDR3 totals 15 residues. CDR1 and CDR2 (germline): SGHTS, YDEGEE. CDR3 coding DNA: TGTGCCAGCAGCTTGGAAACGGGGAGCAATCAGCCCCAGCATTTT. Residues: CASSLETGSNQPQHF.

This sequence joins TRBV2 and TRBJ2-2; 11 nucleotides match TRBD2. Per the germline V gene, CDR1 is SNHLY and CDR2 is FYNNEI. The CDR3 is 18 residues long. Germline trimming cut 5 bases from V and 5 bases from J; bases unmatched to any gene: 13. As DNA, the CDR3 is TGTGCCAGCAGTAGGCCCTTACTAGCGGGAGAAGGTACCGGGGAGCTGTTTTTT. Protein product: CASSRPLLAGEGTGELFF.

CDR3 sequence (DNA): TGTGCCAGCAGGGGACAGCGTGAAGCTTTCTTT. Its protein product is CASRGQREAFF. The J gene is TRBJ1-1, the V gene TRBV13, with 7 bases that match TRBD1. This CDR3 comprises 11 residues. Germline V lookup: CDR1 PRHDT, CDR2 FYEKMQ (reference sequence). V gave up 6 bases and J gave up 7 bases; unmatched junction bases: 2.

The chain links TRBV6-1 to TRBJ1-2; tentatively, D is TRBD1 (5 bases). V lost 5 bases and J 0 bases, leaving 10 bases between the germline ends. Per the germline V gene, CDR1 is MNHNS and CDR2 is SASEGT. The CDR3 covers 14 residues. CDR3 protein: CASSNPTANYGYTF. The CDR3 DNA sequence: TGTGCCAGCAGTAACCCGACAGCTAACTATGGCTACACCTTC.

This clone was observed a few times. This chain connects TRBV7-3 to TRBJ2-1; weak D call: TRBD1 (6 bases). The length of the CDR3 is 15 residues. Germline CDR1 and CDR2: SGHTA and FQGTGA. The V end lost 4 bases, the J end lost 2 bases, and 12 bases lay between the germline ends. The CDR3 region is CASSSTGSPYNEQFF. In DNA form, the CDR3 reads TGTGCCAGCAGCTCCACAGGGAGTCCCTACAATGAGCAGTTCTTC.

The V gene is TRBV6-1, the J gene TRBJ1-5; D uncertain. Trimming removed 3 bases at V and 1 base at J, with 4 bases between. Germline V gives CDR1 MNHNS, CDR2 SASEGT. This CDR3 spans 13 amino acids. CDR3 sequence: CASSEGSNQPQHF. In DNA, the CDR3 is TGTGCCAGCAGTGAGGGCAGCAATCAGCCCCAGCATTTT.

The chain couples TRBV2 to TRBJ1-4, with TRBD1 matching over 8 bases. Germline-derived CDR1 and CDR2 are SNHLY and FYNNEI. The CDR3 loop spans 15 amino acids. The V segment lost 4 bases and the J segment 4 bases; nucleotides outside the gene matches: 5. The CDR3: CASSGQGLHNEKLFF. The CDR3 DNA reads as TGTGCCAGCAGTGGACAGGGGCTTCATAATGAAAAACTGTTTTTT.

The rearrangement links TRBV29-1 to TRBJ2-1, with 10 positions matching TRBD2. The CDR3 contains 14 residues. V gave up 4 bases and J gave up 3 bases; unmatched junction bases: 3. Germline lookup yields CDR1 SQVTM and CDR2 ANQGSEA. CDR3 DNA: TGCAGCGTTGTCGGGACTAGCGTCTACAATGAGCAGTTCTTC. Protein product: CSVVGTSVYNEQFF.